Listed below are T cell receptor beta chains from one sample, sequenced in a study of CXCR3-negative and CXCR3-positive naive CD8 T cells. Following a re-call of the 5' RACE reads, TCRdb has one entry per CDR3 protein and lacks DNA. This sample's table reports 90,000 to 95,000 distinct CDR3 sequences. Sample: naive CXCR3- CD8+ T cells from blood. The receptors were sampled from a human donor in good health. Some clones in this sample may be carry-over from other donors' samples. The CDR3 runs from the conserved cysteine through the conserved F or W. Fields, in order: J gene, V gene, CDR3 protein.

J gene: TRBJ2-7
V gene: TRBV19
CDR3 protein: CASTRGGSYEQYF

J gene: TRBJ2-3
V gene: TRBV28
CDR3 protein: CASSLEGRYVDTQYF

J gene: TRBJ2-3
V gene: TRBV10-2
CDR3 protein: CASSDQSSGSRYF

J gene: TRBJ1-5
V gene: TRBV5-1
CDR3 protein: CASSPDGNNQPQHF

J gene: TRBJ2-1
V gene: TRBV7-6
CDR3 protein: CASSFGTSGGPPSYNEQFF

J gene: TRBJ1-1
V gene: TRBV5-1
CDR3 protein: CASSLGTGGFNTEAFF

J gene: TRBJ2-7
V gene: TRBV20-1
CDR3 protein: CSARPTGGIPYEQYF

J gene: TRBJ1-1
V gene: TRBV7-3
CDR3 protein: CASSPENGGQTEAFF

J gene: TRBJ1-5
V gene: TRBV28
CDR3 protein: CASTGYNQPQHF

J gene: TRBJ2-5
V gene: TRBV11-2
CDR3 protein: CASSLPRDGQETQYF

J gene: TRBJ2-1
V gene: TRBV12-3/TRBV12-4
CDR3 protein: CASSLVGLRLSSYNEQFF

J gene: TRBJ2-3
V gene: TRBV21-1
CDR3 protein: CASSKAGRTDTQYF

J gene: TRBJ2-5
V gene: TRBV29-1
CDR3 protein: CSVASAGGPGETQYF

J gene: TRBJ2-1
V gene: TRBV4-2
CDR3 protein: CASSQGDLAGGTYNEQFF

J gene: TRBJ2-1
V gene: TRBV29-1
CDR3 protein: CSVEGVRDLYNEQFF

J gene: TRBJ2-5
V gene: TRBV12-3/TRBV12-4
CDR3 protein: CASSYPTSGRKTQYF

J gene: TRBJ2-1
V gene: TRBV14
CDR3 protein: CASSQRTLVYNEQFF

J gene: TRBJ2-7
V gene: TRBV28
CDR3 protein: CASSLFGGGDEQYF

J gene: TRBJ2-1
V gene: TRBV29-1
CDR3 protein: CSSGGGYNEQFF

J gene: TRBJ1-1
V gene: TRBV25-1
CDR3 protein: CASSEFGRWDTEAFF

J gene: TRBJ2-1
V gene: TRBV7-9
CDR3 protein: CASSSSTGVISYNEQFF

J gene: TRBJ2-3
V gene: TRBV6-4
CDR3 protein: CASASRDTDTQYF

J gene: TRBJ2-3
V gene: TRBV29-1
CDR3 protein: CSVTKLADHTDTQYF

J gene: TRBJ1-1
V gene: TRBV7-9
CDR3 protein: CASSPPEAAVLTEAFF

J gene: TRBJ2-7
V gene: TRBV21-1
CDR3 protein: CARKKGGDVVYEQYF

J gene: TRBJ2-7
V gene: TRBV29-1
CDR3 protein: CSGRGDSYEQYF

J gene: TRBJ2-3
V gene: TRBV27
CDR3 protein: CASSLRESQDTQYF

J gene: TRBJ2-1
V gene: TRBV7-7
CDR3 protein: CASSLLAPGAGYNEQFF

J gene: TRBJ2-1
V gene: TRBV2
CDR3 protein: CASSADRAPYNEQFF

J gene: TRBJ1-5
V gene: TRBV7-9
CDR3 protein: CASRGWDDNQPQHF

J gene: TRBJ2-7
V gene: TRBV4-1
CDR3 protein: CASSQDISSYEQYF

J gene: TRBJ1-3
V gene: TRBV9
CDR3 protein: CASSGGQNGGNTIYF

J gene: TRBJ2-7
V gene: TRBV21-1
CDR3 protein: CASSKEGQVPSYEQYF

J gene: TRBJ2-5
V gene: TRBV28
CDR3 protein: CASSSSSIGRSETQYF

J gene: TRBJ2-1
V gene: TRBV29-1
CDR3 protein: CSVAGASEQFF

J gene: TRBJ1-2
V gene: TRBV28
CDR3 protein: CASSLVVSTGTRYTF

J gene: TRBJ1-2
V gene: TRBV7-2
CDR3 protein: CASSLVLGGNYGYTF

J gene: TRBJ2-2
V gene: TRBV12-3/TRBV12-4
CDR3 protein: CASRTNRASNTGELFF

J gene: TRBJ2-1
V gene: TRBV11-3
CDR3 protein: CASSLAGAYYNEQFF

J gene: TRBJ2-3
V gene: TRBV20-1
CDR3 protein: CSAYPILAGREDTQYF

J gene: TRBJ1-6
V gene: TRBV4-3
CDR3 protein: CASSQDARAGLDSPLHF

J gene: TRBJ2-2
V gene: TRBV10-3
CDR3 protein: CAISDSIENTGELFF

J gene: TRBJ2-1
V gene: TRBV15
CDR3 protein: CATSRDRGTYNEQFF

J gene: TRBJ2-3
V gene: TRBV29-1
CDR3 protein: CSVEGEVRSTDTQYF

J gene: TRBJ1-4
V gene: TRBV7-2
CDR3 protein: CASSLSGTNEKLFF

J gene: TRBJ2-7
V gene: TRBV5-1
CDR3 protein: CASSSTWGMYEQYF

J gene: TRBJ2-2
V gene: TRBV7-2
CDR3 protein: CASSLAPPASGATGELFF

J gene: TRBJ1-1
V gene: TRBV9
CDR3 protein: CASSGGPDDTEAFF

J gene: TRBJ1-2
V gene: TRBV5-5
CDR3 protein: CASSPDSSNYGYTF